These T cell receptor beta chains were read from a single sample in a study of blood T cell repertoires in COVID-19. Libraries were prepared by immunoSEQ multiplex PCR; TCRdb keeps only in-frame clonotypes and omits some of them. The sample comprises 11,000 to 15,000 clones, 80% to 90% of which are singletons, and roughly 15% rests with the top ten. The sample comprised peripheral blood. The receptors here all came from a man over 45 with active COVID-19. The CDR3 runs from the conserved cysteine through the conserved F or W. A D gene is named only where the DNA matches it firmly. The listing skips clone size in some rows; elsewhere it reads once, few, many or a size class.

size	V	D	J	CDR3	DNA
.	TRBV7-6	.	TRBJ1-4	CASSLFAARNEKLFF	TGTGCCAGCAGCTTGTTTGCGGCAAGAAATGAAAAACTGTTTTTT
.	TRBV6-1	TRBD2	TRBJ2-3	CASSESLAVAADTQYF	TGTGCCAGCAGTGAGTCGCTAGCGGTCGCGGCAGATACGCAGTATTTT
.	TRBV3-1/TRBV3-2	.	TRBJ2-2	CASSQFTPGSGELFF	TGTGCCAGCAGCCAATTTACTCCCGGGTCCGGGGAGCTGTTTTTT
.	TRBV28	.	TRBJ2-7	CASSLPGNEQYF	TGTGCCAGCAGTTTGCCCGGGAACGAGCAGTACTTC
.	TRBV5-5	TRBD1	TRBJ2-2	CASSLIQGLNTGELFF	TGTGCCAGCAGCTTGATACAGGGGCTGAACACCGGGGAGCTGTTTTTT
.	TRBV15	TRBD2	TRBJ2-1	CATSRDITSGNPSYNEQFF	TGTGCCACCAGCAGAGATATAACTAGCGGGAACCCCTCCTACAATGAGCAGTTCTTC
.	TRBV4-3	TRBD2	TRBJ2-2	CASSQEAWASGHTGELFF	TGCGCCAGCAGCCAAGAGGCTTGGGCTAGCGGGCACACCGGGGAGCTGTTTTTT
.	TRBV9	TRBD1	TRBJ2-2	CASSAPGQDQSPTNTGELFF	TGTGCCAGCAGCGCTCCGGGACAGGACCAAAGTCCCACGAACACCGGGGAGCTGTTTTTT
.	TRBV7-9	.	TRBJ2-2	CASSLGSAANTGELFF	TGTGCCAGCAGCTTGGGCTCGGCAGCGAACACCGGGGAGCTGTTTTTT
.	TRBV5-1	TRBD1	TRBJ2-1	CASSLEVRGRDEQFF	TGCGCCAGCAGCTTGGAAGTCAGGGGGCGAGATGAGCAGTTCTTC
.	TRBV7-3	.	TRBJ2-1	CASSLGLAPGNEQFF	TGTGCCAGCAGCTTAGGCCTCGCCCCGGGTAATGAGCAGTTCTTC
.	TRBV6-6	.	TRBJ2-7	CASSRVVSYEQYF	TGTGCCTCGTCCCGGGTGGTCTCCTACGAGCAGTACTTC
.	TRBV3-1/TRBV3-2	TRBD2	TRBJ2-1	CATWAGGSYNEQFF	TGTGCCACTTGGGCGGGAGGATCCTACAATGAGCAGTTCTTC
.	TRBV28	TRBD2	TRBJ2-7	CASPPPGGARDSYEQYF	TGTGCCAGCCCCCCCCCGGGGGGGGCTAGGGATTCCTACGAGCAGTACTTC
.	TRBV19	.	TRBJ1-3	CASNTGQFSGNTIYF	TGTGCCAGCAACACAGGGCAATTCTCTGGAAACACCATATATTTT
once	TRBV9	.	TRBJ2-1	CASSFDREQFF	TGTGCCAGCAGCTTCGACAGAGAGCAGTTCTTC
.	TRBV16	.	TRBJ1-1	CASSHHPEEAFF	TGTGCCAGCAGCCACCACCCAGAAGAAGCTTTCTTT
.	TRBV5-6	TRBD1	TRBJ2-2	CASSWTGPTGELFF	TGTGCCAGCAGCTGGACAGGACCCACCGGGGAGCTGTTTTTT
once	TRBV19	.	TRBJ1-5	CASSIVLREPQHF	TGTGCCAGTAGTATAGTTCTGCGTGAGCCCCAGCATTTT
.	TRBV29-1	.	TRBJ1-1	CSVVSGDGTEAFF	TGCAGCGTTGTATCGGGGGACGGGACTGAAGCTTTCTTT
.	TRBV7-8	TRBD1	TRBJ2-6	CASSPRQGLTSGANVLTF	TGTGCCAGCAGCCCCAGACAGGGCCTAACCTCTGGGGCCAACGTCCTGACTTTC
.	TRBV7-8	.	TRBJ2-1	CASSLRDNQFF	TGTGCCAGCAGCTTAAGGGACAACCAGTTCTTC
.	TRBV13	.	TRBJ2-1	CASSHRGGPQSYNEQFF	TGTGCCAGCAGCCACCGGGGAGGCCCCCAGTCCTACAATGAGCAGTTCTTC
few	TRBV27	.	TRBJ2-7	CASSLEATAGEQYF	TGTGCCAGCAGTTTAGAGGCTACCGCGGGGGAGCAGTACTTC
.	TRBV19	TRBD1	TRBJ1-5	CASSTRGQGLNQPQHF	TGTGCCAGTAGTACACGCGGACAGGGCTTGAATCAGCCCCAGCATTTT